This entry describes one T cell receptor (beta chain). Its antigen remains unknown. It was with 60 Vbeta and 13 Jbeta primers that the PCR ran. Data came from immunoSEQ multiplex PCR; TCRdb stores just in-frame clones and leaves some out. This table holds roughly 230,000 clones, about 85% found once. The CDR3 sequence is 17 residues long. V was clipped by 3 bases and J by 5 bases; unmatched bases: 12. Germline CDR1 reads SGDLS; CDR2 reads YYNGEE. This sample stems from a study of cytomegalovirus exposure and HLA in healthy donors. The study's findings and limits: Most likely, a cluster of highly shared sequence variants arose as a sequencing artifact. Researchers reported that three CMV-associated chains were confirmed in vitro as CMV antigen-specific.

The specimen was PBMCs. This TCR was recovered from a girl aged 2 to 10 in good health and CMV-seronegative. The rearrangement joins TRBV9 to TRBJ2-1; 9 positions match TRBD2. As DNA, the CDR3 is TGTGCCAGCAGCGGCGGATGGGGACTAGCAATTAACAATGAGCAGTTCTTC. Translating it yields CASSGGWGLAINNEQFF.